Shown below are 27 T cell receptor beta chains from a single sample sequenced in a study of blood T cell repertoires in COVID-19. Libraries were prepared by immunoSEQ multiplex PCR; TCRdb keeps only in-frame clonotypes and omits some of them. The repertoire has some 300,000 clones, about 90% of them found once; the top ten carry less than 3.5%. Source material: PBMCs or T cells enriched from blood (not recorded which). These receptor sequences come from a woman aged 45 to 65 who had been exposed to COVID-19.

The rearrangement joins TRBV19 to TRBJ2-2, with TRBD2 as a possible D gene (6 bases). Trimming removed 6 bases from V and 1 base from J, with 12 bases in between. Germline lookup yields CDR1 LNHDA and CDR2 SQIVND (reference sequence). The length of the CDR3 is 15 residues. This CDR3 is CASSQGLLNTGELFF. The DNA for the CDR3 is TGTGCCAGTAGCCAGGGACTTTTGAACACCGGGGAGCTGTTTTTT.

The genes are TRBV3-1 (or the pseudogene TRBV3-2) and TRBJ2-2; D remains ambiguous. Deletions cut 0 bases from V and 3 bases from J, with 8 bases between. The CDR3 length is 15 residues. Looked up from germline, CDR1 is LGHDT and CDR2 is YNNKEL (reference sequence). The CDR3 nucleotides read TGTGCCAGCAGCCAAGAATCCCTGTACACCGGGGAGCTGTTTTTT. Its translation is CASSQESLYTGELFF.

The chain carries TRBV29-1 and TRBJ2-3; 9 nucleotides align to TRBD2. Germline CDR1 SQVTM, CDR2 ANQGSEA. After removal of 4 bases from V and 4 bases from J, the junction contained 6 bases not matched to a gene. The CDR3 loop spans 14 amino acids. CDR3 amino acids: CSVVAGAGADTQYF. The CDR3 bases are TGCAGCGTTGTAGCGGGGGCCGGGGCAGATACGCAGTATTTT.

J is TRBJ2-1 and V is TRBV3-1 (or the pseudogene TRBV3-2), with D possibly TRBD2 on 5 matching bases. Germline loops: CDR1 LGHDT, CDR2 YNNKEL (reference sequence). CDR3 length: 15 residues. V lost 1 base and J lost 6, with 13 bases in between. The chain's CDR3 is CASSQVISRANEQFF. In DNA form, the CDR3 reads TGTGCCAGCAGCCAAGTCATCTCGAGGGCCAATGAGCAGTTCTTC.

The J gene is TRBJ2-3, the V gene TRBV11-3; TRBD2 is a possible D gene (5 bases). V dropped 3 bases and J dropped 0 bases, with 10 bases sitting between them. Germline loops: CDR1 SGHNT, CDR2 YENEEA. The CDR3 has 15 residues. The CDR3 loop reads CASSFRGSSTDTQYF. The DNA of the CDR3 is TGTGCCAGCAGCTTCCGGGGATCAAGCACAGATACGCAGTATTTT.

CDR3 sequence reads: CASSPRTGGQTTYNEQFF. The CDR3 DNA follows: TGCGCCAGCAGCCCAAGGACAGGGGGGCAAACTACCTACAATGAGCAGTTCTTC. The chain couples TRBV5-1 to TRBJ2-1; TRBD1 matches 10 bases. Looked up from germline, CDR1 is SGHRS and CDR2 is YFSETQ. This CDR3 is 18 amino acids long. V lost 4 bases to trimming and J lost 2 bases; unmatched junction nucleotides: 12.

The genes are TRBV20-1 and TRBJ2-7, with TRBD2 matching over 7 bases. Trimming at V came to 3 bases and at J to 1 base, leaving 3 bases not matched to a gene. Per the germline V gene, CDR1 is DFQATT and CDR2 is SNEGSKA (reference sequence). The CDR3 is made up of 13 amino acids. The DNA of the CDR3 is TGCAGTGCTAGTTCCGGGAGGTCCTACGAGCAGTACTTC. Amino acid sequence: CSASSGRSYEQYF.

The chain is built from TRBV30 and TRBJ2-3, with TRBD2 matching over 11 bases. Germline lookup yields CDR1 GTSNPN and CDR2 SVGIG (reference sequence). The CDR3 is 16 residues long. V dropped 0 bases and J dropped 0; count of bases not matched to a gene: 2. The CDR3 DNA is TGTGCCTGGAGTGTTGGGACTAGCGGAAGCACAGATACGCAGTATTTT. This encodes CAWSVGTSGSTDTQYF.

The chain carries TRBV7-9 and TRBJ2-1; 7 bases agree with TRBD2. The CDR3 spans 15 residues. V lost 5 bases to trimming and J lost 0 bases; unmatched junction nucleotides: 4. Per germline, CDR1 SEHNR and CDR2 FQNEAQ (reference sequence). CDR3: CASSRAGSSYNEQFF. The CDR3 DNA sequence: TGTGCCAGCAGCCGAGCGGGGAGCTCCTACAATGAGCAGTTCTTC.

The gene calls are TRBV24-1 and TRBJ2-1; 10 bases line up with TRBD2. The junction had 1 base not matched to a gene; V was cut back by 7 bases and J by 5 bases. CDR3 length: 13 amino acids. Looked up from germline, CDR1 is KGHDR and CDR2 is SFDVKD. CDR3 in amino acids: CATRLAGNNEQFF. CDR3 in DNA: TGTGCCACCAGACTAGCGGGAAACAATGAGCAGTTCTTC.

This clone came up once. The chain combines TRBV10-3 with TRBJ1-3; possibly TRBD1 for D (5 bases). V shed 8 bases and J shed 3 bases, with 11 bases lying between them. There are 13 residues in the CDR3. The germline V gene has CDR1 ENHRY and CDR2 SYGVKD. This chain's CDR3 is CAIGSRDGNTIYF. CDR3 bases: TGTGCCATCGGGTCCAGGGATGGAAACACCATATATTTT.

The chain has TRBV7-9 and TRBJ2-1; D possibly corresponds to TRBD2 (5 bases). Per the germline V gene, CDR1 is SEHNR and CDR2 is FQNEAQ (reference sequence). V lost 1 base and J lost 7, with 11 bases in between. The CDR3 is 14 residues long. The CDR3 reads CASSLVEGTNEQFF. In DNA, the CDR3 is TGTGCCAGCAGCTTAGTTGAGGGAACAAATGAGCAGTTCTTC.

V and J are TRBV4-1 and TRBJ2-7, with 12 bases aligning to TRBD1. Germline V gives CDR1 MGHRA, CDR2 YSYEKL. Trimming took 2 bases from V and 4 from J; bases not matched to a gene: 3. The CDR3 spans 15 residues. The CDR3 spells CASSQTGQGAYEQYF. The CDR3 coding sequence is TGCGCCAGCAGCCAAACGGGACAGGGGGCTTACGAGCAGTACTTC.

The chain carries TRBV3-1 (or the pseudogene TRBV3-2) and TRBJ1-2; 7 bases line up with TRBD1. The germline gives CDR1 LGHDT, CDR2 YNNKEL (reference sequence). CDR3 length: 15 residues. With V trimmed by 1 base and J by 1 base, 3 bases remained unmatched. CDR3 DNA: TGTGCCAGCAGCCAAGGGCAGGGGGGTAACTATGGCTACACCTTC. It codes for CASSQGQGGNYGYTF.

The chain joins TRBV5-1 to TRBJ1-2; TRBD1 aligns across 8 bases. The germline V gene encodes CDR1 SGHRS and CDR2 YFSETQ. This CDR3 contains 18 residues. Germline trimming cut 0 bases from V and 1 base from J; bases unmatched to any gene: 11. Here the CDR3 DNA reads TGCGCCAGCAGCTTGGGCTTTGGCAGGGGGCCGGTTAACTATGGCTACACCTTC. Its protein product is CASSLGFGRGPVNYGYTF.

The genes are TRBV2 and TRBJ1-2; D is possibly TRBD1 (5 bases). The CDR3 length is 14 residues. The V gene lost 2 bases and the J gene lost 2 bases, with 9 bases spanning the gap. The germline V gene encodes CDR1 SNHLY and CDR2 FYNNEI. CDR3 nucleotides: TGTGCCAGCAGTGAATCGGGGGTCAACTATGGCTACACCTTC. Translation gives CASSESGVNYGYTF.

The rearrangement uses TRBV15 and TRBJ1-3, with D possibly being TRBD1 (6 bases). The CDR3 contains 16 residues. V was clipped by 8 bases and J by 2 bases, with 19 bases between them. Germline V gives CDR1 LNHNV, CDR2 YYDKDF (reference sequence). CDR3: CATWDKGSGPGNTIYF. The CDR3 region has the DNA TGTGCCACCTGGGACAAGGGCAGCGGTCCTGGAAACACCATATATTTT.

The CDR3 loop is CAWRTGTGNSPLHF. In nucleotides, the CDR3 is TGTGCCTGGAGGACCGGGACAGGCAATTCACCCCTCCACTTT. V gene TRBV30 combines with J gene TRBJ1-6, with TRBD1 matching 8 bases. The V segment lost 3 bases and the J segment 7 bases; nucleotides outside the gene matches: 5. Germline CDR1 reads GTSNPN; CDR2 reads SVGIG (reference sequence). The CDR3 is 14 amino acids.

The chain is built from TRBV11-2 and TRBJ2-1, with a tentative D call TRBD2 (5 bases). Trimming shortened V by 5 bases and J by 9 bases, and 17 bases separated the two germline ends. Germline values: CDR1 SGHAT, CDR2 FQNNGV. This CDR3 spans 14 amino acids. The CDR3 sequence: CASSPTPLGGEQFF. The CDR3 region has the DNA TGTGCCAGCAGCCCTACGCCCCTAGGAGGTGAGCAGTTCTTC. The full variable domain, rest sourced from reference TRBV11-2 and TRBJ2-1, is EAGVAQSPRYKIIEKRQSVAFWCNPISGHATLYWYQQILGQGPKLLIQFQNNGVVDDSQLPKDRFSAERLKGVDSTLKIQPAKLEDSAVYLCASSPTPLGGEQFFGPGTRLTVL.

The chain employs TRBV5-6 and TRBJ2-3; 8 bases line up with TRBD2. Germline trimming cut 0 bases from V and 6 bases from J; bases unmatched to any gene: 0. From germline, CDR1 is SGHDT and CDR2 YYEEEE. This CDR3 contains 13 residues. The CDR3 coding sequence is TGTGCCAGCAGCTTGGCGGGGGGGGATACGCAGTATTTT. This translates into CASSLAGGDTQYF.

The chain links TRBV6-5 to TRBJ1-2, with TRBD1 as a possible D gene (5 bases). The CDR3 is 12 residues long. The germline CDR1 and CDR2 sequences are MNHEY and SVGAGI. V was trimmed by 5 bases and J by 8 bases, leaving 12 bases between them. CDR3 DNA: TGTGCCAGCAGTATCGGTCAGGGAGGCTACACCTTC. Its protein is CASSIGQGGYTF.

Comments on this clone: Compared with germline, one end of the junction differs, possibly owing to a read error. The CDR3 DNA reads TGCGCCAGCCGGGACTCCGATAATTCACCCCTCCACTTT. It codes for CASRDSDNSPLHF. The genes are TRBV5-1 and TRBJ1-6; possibly TRBD1 for D (5 bases). CDR3 length: 13 amino acids. Germline lookup yields CDR1 SGHRS and CDR2 YFSETQ.

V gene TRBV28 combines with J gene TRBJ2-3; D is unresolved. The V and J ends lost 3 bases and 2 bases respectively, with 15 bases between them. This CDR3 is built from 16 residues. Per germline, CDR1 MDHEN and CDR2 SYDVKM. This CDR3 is CASSFVKSAYTDTQYF. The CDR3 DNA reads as TGTGCCAGCAGTTTTGTAAAGTCTGCGTACACAGATACGCAGTATTTT. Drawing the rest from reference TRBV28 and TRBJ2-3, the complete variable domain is DVKVTQSSRYLVKRTGEKVFLECVQDMDHENMFWYRQDPGLGLRLIYFSYDVKMKEKGDIPEGYSVSREKKERFSLILESASTNQTSMYLCASSFVKSAYTDTQYFGPGTRLTVL.

The DNA of the CDR3 is TGTGCCAGCAGAAGGGACAGTGGAAGGGAGACCCAGTACTTC. It codes for CASRRDSGRETQYF. The chain joins TRBV7-2 to TRBJ2-5; 7 positions match TRBD1. The junction had 9 bases not matched to a gene; V was cut back by 6 bases and J by 5 bases. The CDR3 sequence is 14 residues long. Per the germline V gene, CDR1 is SGHTA and CDR2 is FQGNSA.

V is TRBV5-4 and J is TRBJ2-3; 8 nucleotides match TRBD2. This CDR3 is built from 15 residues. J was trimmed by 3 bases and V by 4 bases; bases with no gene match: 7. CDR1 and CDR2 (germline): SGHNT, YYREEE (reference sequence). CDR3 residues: CASSTTGLVTDTQYF. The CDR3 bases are TGTGCCAGCAGCACAACGGGACTAGTAACAGATACGCAGTATTTT.

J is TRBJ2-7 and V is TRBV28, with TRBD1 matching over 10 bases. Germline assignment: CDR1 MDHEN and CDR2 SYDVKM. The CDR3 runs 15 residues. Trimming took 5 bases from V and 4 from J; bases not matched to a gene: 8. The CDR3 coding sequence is TGTGCCAGCAGTCAAGGACAGGGGGGCCGGTACGAGCAGTACTTC. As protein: CASSQGQGGRYEQYF.

In nucleotides, the CDR3 is TGCGCCAGCAGCTCCGGACTAGCGGGATCAGATACGCAGTATTTT. Its protein is CASSSGLAGSDTQYF. The J gene is TRBJ2-3, the V gene TRBV5-1, with 12 bases fitting TRBD2. CDR1 SGHRS and CDR2 YFSETQ come from the germline V gene. The CDR3 extends over 15 amino acids. Losses at the gene ends were 3 bases for V and 4 bases for J; bases not matched to a gene: 3.